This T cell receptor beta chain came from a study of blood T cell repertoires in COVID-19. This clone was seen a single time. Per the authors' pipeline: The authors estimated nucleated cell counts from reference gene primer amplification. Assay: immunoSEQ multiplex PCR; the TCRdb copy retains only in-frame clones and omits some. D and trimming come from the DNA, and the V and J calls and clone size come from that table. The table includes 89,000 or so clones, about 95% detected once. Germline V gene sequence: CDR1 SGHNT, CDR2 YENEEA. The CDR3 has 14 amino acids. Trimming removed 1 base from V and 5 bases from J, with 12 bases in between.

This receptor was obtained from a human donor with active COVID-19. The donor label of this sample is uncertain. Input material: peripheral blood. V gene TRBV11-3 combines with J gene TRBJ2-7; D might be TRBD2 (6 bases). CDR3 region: CASSLGGRRDEQYF. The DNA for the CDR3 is TGTGCCAGCAGCTTAGGAGGGAGGAGGGACGAGCAGTACTTC.